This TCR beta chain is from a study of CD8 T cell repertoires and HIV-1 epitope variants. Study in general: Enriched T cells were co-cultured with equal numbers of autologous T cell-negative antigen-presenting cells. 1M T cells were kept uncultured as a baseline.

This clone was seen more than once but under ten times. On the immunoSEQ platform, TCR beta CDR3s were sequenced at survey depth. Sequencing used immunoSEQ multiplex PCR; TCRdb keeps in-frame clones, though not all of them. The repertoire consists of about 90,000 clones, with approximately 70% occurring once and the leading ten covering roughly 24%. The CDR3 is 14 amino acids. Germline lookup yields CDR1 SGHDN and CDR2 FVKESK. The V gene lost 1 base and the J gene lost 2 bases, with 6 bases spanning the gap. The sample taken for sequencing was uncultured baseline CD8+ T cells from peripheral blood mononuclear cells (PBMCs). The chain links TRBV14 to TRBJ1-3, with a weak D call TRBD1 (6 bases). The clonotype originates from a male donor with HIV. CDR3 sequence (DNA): TGTGCCAGCAGCCAAGCAGGGGCTGGAAACACCATATATTTT. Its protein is CASSQAGAGNTIYF. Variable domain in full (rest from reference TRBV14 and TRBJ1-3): EAGVTQFPSHSVIEKGQTVTLRCDPISGHDNLYWYRRVMGKEIKFLLHFVKESKQDESGMPNNRFLAERTGGTYSTLKVQPAELEDSGVYFCASSQAGAGNTIYFGEGSWLTVV.